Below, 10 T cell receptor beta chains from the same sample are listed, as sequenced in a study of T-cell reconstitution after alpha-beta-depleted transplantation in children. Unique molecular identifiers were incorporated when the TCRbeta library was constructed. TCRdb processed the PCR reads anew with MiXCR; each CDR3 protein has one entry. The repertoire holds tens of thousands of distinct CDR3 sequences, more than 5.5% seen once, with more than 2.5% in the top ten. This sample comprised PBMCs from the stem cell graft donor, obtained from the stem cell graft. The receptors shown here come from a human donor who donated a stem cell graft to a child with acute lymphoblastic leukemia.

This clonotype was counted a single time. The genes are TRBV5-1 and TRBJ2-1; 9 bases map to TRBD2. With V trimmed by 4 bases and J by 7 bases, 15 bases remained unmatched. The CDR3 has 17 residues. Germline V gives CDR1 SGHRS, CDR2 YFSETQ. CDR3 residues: CASSLRIAGETGNEQFF. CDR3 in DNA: TGCGCCAGCAGCCTCCGAATAGCGGGAGAAACAGGGAATGAGCAGTTCTTC. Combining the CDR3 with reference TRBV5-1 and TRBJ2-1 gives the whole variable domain KAGVTQTPRYLIKTRGQQVTLSCSPISGHRSVSWYQQTPGQGLQFLFEYFSETQRNKGNFPGRFSGRQFSNSRSEMNVSTLELGDSALYLCASSLRIAGETGNEQFFGPGTRLTVL.

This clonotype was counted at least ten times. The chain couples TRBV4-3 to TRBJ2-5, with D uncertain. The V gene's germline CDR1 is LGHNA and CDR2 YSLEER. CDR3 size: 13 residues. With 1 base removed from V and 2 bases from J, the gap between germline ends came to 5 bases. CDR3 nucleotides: TGCGCCAGCAGCCAAGGGCCTCAAGAGACCCAGTACTTC. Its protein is CASSQGPQETQYF.

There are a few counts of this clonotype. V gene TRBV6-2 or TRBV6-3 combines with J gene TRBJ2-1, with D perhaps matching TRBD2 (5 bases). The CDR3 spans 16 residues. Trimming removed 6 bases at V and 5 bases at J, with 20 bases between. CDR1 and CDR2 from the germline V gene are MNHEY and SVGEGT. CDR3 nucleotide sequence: TGTGCCAGCAGCCCCCGCGGTCGGGGTAAAGACAATGAGCAGTTCTTC. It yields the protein CASSPRGRGKDNEQFF.

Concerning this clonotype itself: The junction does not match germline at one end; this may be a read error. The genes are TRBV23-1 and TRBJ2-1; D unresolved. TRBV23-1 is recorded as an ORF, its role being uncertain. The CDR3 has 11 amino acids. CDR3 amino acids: CSSSHEREQFF. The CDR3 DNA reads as TGCTCCAGCAGTCATGAACGTGAGCAGTTCTTC.

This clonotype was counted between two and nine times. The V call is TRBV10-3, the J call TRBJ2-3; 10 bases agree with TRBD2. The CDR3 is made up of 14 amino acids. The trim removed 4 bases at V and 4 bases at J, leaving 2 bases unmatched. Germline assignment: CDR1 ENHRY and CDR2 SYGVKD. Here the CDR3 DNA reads TGTGCCATCAGTGGGACTAGCGGATCAGATACGCAGTATTTT. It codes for CAISGTSGSDTQYF.

The CDR3 loop is CASSSGHLGQYF. The CDR3 nucleotides are TGTGCCAGCAGCTCGGGACACCTGGGGCAGTACTTC. This sequence joins TRBV28 and TRBJ2-7; a possible D gene is TRBD1 (6 bases). Per the germline V gene, CDR1 is MDHEN and CDR2 is SYDVKM. The V end was cut by 6 bases, the J end by 9 bases, with 15 bases between. The CDR3 has 12 amino acids.

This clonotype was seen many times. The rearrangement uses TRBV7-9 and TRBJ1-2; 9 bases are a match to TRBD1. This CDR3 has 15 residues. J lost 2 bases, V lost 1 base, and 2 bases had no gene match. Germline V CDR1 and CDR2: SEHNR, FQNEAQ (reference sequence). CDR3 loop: CASSLGTGENYGYTF. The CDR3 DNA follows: TGTGCCAGCAGCTTAGGGACAGGGGAGAACTATGGCTACACCTTC.

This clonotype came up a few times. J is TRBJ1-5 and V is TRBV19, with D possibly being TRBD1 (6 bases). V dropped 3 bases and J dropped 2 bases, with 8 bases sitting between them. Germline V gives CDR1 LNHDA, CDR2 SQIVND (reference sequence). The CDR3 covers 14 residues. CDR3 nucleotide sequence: TGTGCCAGTAGTATTCAGGGGCGCAATCAGCCCCAGCATTTT. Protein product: CASSIQGRNQPQHF.

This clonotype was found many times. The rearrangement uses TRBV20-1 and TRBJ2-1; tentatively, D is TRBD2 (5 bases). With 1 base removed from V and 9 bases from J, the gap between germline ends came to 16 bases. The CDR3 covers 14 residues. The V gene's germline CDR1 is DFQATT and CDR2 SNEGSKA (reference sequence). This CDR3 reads CSARGPVGDTEQFF. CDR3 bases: TGCAGTGCTAGAGGTCCAGTCGGGGATACTGAGCAGTTCTTC.

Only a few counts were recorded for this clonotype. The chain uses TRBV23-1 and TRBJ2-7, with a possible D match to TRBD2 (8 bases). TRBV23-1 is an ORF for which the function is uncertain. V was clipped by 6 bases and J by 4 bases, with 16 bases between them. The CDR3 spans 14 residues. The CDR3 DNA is TGCGCCAGCAGCCGGGAGGGGGCCATTTACGAGCAGTACTTC. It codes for CASSREGAIYEQYF.